One sample yielded the 6 T cell receptor beta chains listed below, sequenced in a study of Graves' ophthalmopathy and Graves' hyperthyroidism. As the template, RNA transcripts were used to amplify TCR beta CDR3 regions. The library came from an HTBI-primed first-round RT-PCR and a second-round multiplex PCR. TCRdb fed the multiplex PCR reads into MiXCR, producing one record per CDR3 protein. The sample yields under 800,000 distinct CDR3 sequences, 22% seen once. Material: peripheral blood. Receptors were obtained from a woman aged 18-30 years with stable Graves' hyperthyroidism. Some clones in this sample may be carry-over from other donors' samples.

The chain joins TRBV4-1 to TRBJ2-2, with 8 positions matching TRBD2. Germline CDR1 reads MGHRA; CDR2 reads YSYEKL. The trim removed 0 bases at V and 5 bases at J, leaving 5 bases unmatched. The CDR3 runs 16 residues. DNA for the CDR3: TGCGCCAGCAGCCAAGATGATAGCGGGGTTACCGGGGAGCTGTTTTTT. Its protein product is CASSQDDSGVTGELFF.

There are a few counts of this clonotype. This chain connects TRBV6-1 to TRBJ2-6; D uncertain. V lost 7 bases, J lost 0 bases, and 19 bases lay in between. CDR1 and CDR2 (germline): MNHNS, SASEGT. CDR3 size: 18 residues. CDR3 in amino acids: CASKKLVLLSSGANVLTF. The DNA for the CDR3 is TGTGCCAGCAAGAAGCTTGTCCTACTTAGCTCTGGGGCCAACGTCCTGACTTTC.

This clonotype was observed many times. V usage is TRBV5-1 and J usage is TRBJ2-7; D may match TRBD1 or TRBD2 (5 bases each). Trimming shortened V by 5 bases and J by 1 base, and 16 bases separated the two germline ends. Germline V lookup: CDR1 SGHRS, CDR2 YFSETQ. The CDR3 runs 15 residues. The CDR3 DNA reads TGCGCCAGCAGTACCGGGACGACGGGTTCCTACGAGCAGTACTTC. Encoded protein: CASSTGTTGSYEQYF.

The table lists this clonotype with many counts. The rearrangement joins TRBV12-3 or TRBV12-4 to TRBJ1-1, with 8 bases matching TRBD1. V was clipped by 6 bases and J by 2 bases; unmatched bases: 8. CDR3 length equals 15 residues. Written as DNA, the CDR3 is TGTGCCAGCAGGCTCACAGGGGGAGGAAACACTGAAGCTTTCTTT. Translating gives CASRLTGGGNTEAFF.

V and J are TRBV24-1 and TRBJ2-7; TRBD1 matches at 8 bases. The germline gives CDR1 KGHDR, CDR2 SFDVKD. Germline trimming cut 4 bases from V and 2 bases from J; bases unmatched to any gene: 9. The CDR3 loop spans 16 amino acids. The CDR3 nucleotides are TGTGCCACCAGTGACTCGGCAAGGGGACAGGCCTACGAGCAGTACTTC. The encoded protein is CATSDSARGQAYEQYF.

There are many counts of this clonotype. This chain connects TRBV20-1 to TRBJ1-6; 7 positions match TRBD1. Germline lookup yields CDR1 DFQATT and CDR2 SNEGSKA (reference sequence). The CDR3 is 14 amino acids. Losses at the gene ends were 0 bases for V and 8 bases for J; bases not matched to a gene: 4. This CDR3 reads CSARDPQGHSPLHF. Here the CDR3 DNA reads TGCAGTGCTAGAGATCCACAGGGGCATTCACCCCTCCACTTT.